This T cell receptor beta chain was retrieved from a study of blood T cell repertoires in COVID-19. Libraries were prepared by immunoSEQ multiplex PCR; TCRdb keeps only in-frame clonotypes and omits some of them. The sample lists 110,000 or so clones; roughly 80% were seen once. This CDR3 spans 14 amino acids. Germline lookup yields CDR1 SGHNT and CDR2 YYREEE (reference sequence). V gave up 0 bases and J gave up 2 bases, with 8 bases separating them. The chain is built from TRBV5-4 and TRBJ1-2, with D uncertain. This receptor was obtained from a middle-aged man with acute or convalescent COVID-19. The sample consisted of peripheral blood. CDR3 coding DNA: TGTGCCAGCAGCTTGGAGACGGGGAACTATGGCTACACCTTC. Translated: CASSLETGNYGYTF.